Listed here are 29 T cell receptor beta chains from one sample, sequenced in a study of CD8+CD57+ T cells in acquired aplastic anemia. Profiles of TCR beta VDJ and CDR3 were generated from a genomic DNA template. TCRdb recomputed calls from the reads with MiXCR, one row per CDR3 protein. The sample lists about 130,000 distinct CDR3 sequences, about 46% occurring once. Sequenced: sorted CD4+, CD8+, or CD8+CD57+ T cells (not recorded which) from PBMCs. The receptors stem from a human donor in good health, serving as a control.

This clonotype has just a few counts. The chain has TRBV5-1 and TRBJ2-1; D is ambiguous. Germline CDR1 and CDR2: SGHRS and YFSETQ. V was pared by 4 bases and J by 2 bases, with 13 bases between. The CDR3 consists of 15 residues. DNA of the CDR3: TGCGCCAGCAGCCCCGATCCCGGTCCCTACAATGAGCAGTTCTTC. Translation gives CASSPDPGPYNEQFF.

This clonotype was recorded at least ten times. This chain connects TRBV4-3 to TRBJ2-1, with 7 nucleotides matching TRBD1. CDR1 and CDR2 (germline): LGHNA, YSLEER. This CDR3 has 16 amino acids. V lost 0 bases to trimming and J lost 7 bases; unmatched junction nucleotides: 9. In nucleotides, the CDR3 is TGCGCCAGCAGCCAAGACGGCCTCGGGACAGTTAATGAGCAGTTCTTC. Protein product: CASSQDGLGTVNEQFF.

The V call is TRBV7-2, the J call TRBJ2-3, with 12 bases that match TRBD2. The junction had 6 bases not matched to a gene; V was cut back by 0 bases and J by 14 bases. The CDR3 consists of 14 residues. The germline gives CDR1 SGHTA, CDR2 FQGNSA. The CDR3 DNA reads TGTGCCAGCAGCTTAGCCCTAGCGGGGGGGCCGGTGTATTTT. Translation: CASSLALAGGPVYF.

CDR3 sequence (DNA): TGTGCCAGCAGCCTGGGTAGCAATCAGCCCCAGCATTTT. Protein product: CASSLGSNQPQHF. V is TRBV9 and J is TRBJ1-5; D remains ambiguous. The CDR3 has 13 residues. The V gene's germline CDR1 is SGDLS and CDR2 YYNGEE. Trimming pared 4 bases from V and 0 bases from J, leaving 5 bases between.

A few counts support this clonotype. The chain couples TRBV20-1 to TRBJ2-1, with 8 bases identical to TRBD2. This CDR3 contains 15 residues. Looked up from germline, CDR1 is DFQATT and CDR2 is SNEGSKA (reference sequence). V lost 6 bases and J lost 2; bases outside the gene matches: 9. The CDR3 loop reads CSAPSAGGAYNEQFF. CDR3 sequence (DNA): TGCAGTGCCCCTTCCGCGGGGGGCGCCTACAATGAGCAGTTCTTC.

As concerns this clonotype: With a much larger clone just one base away, this may be a read error. The gene calls are TRBV11-3 and TRBJ1-1, with D possibly TRBD1 on 6 matching bases. CDR3 length equals 18 residues. In germline, CDR1 is SGHNT, CDR2 YENEEA. Between the trimmed V and J ends, which lost 1 base and 4 bases, there was a span of 22 bases. The CDR3 loop reads CASSLGGRGPELTTEAFF. CDR3 bases: TGTGCCAGCAGCTTAGGAGGCAGGGGCCCAGAGTTGACCACTGAAGCTTTCTTT.

This clonotype was seen at least ten times. This chain uses TRBV11-2 with TRBJ1-2; D is undetermined. V dropped 1 base and J dropped 3 bases, with 12 bases sitting between them. CDR1 is SGHAT and CDR2 is FQNNGV in the germline V gene. This CDR3 has 15 residues. CDR3 nucleotide sequence: TGTGCCAGCAGCTTAGGTCGGATTGCCTACTATGGCTACACCTTC. This encodes CASSLGRIAYYGYTF.

CDR3 nucleotides: TGTGCCAGCAGGTTAGGTCAGAAAGGTGAAAAACTGTTTTTT. Its translation is CASRLGQKGEKLFF. V is TRBV2 and J is TRBJ1-4, with D unclear. This CDR3 has 14 amino acids. CDR1 and CDR2 (germline): SNHLY, FYNNEI. V was trimmed by 6 bases and J by 7 bases, leaving 15 bases between them.

The J gene is TRBJ1-1, the V gene TRBV18; 11 bases are shared with TRBD1. In germline, CDR1 is KGHSH, CDR2 LQKENI. Trimming cost V 6 bases and J 13 bases; bases outside gene matches: 19. This CDR3 comprises 16 residues. This chain's CDR3 is CASSRGNTGTGGIGFF. CDR3 coding DNA: TGTGCCAGCTCCCGTGGCAACACCGGGACAGGGGGTATTGGTTTCTTT.

This clonotype was seen a few times. This chain connects TRBV6-1 to TRBJ1-5, with D maybe TRBD1 (6 bases). V was cut by 6 bases and J by 16 bases, with 28 bases left in between. The CDR3 runs 15 residues. Germline CDR1 and CDR2: MNHNS and SASEGT. DNA of the CDR3: TGTGCCAGCAGCGCAGGGGAGGGAAGCAATCAGCCCCGACATTTT. This translates into CASSAGEGSNQPRHF.

At least ten counts were recorded for this clonotype. The V and J genes are TRBV5-1 and TRBJ1-2; TRBD1 agrees at 8 bases. Germline CDR1 reads SGHRS; CDR2 reads YFSETQ. V lost 0 bases to trimming and J lost 4 bases; unmatched junction nucleotides: 8. This CDR3 region has 16 residues. In nucleotides, the CDR3 is TGCGCCAGCAGCTTGGGGACAGGGAATGTAGGCTATGGCTACACCTTC. Translated, it gives CASSLGTGNVGYGYTF.

The chain links TRBV4-3 to TRBJ1-1; D remains unclear. This CDR3 comprises 13 residues. In germline, CDR1 is LGHNA, CDR2 YSLEER. V dropped 1 base and J dropped 3 bases, with 6 bases sitting between them. This CDR3 reads CASSQGSYTEAFF. The CDR3, as DNA: TGCGCCAGCAGCCAAGGGTCTTACACTGAAGCTTTCTTT.

CDR3 region: CSARGTSQETQYF. In DNA, the CDR3 is TGCAGCGCAAGAGGGACGTCTCAAGAGACCCAGTACTTC. V gene TRBV29-1 combines with J gene TRBJ2-5; D could derive from TRBD1 or TRBD2 (5 bases each). The CDR3 runs 13 residues. Germline V gene sequence: CDR1 SQVTM, CDR2 ANQGSEA. V was trimmed by 7 bases and J by 2 bases, leaving 14 bases between them.

Of note for this clonotype: This may stem from a read error, because a much larger clone lies one nucleotide away. This chain joins TRBV6-2 or TRBV6-3 and TRBJ1-3, with D unclear. V was shortened by 8 bases and J by 4 bases, with 9 bases between the two germline ends. The CDR3 sequence is 12 residues long. Germline CDR1 reads MNHEY; CDR2 reads SVGEGT. CDR3 in amino acids: CASVNKGNTIYF. For the CDR3, the DNA is TGTGCCAGCGTCAATAAGGGAAACACCATATATTTT.

The sample holds a few counts of this clonotype. A single base separates this from a much larger clone, so it may be a read error. This rearrangement joins TRBV4-3 to TRBJ2-5, with D perhaps TRBD1 or TRBD2 (5 bases each). The CDR3 sequence is 15 residues long. V was trimmed by 3 bases and J by 5 bases, leaving 16 bases between them. Germline CDR1 LGHNA, CDR2 YSLEER. CDR3 region: CASSQMGPAGETQYF. The CDR3 DNA is TGCGCCAGCAGCCAGATGGGACCAGCCGGGGAGACCCAGTACTTC.

This clonotype was seen repeatedly, ten times or more. V is TRBV7-2 and J is TRBJ1-5; D unclear. Germline lookup yields CDR1 SGHTA and CDR2 FQGNSA. This CDR3 spans 13 amino acids. Trimming took 5 bases from V and 9 from J, leaving 14 bases between them. Written as DNA, the CDR3 is TGTGCCAGCAGCCAAGGAGAGGGTCGGCCCCAGCATTTT. Translating gives CASSQGEGRPQHF.

This clonotype was counted ten times or more. The V gene is TRBV20-1, the J gene TRBJ2-3; tentative D call: TRBD2 (5 bases). Germline CDR1 and CDR2: DFQATT and SNEGSKA (reference sequence). The CDR3 consists of 13 residues. The ends were cut back, 3 bases at V and 7 bases at J, with 14 bases in the middle. The CDR3 protein is CSARGPTTNTQYF. CDR3 nucleotide sequence: TGCAGTGCTAGGGGCCCGACTACTAATACGCAGTATTTT.

On this clonotype itself: A much larger clone differs by one base, so this may be a read error. The gene calls are TRBV27 and TRBJ1-1; D gene unclear. CDR3 length: 14 residues. The V end was cut by 6 bases, the J end by 0 bases, with 11 bases between. Germline values: CDR1 MNHEY, CDR2 SMNVEV (reference sequence). CDR3 sequence: CASRLPQMNTEAFF. The CDR3 DNA sequence: TGTGCCAGCAGACTCCCACAAATGAACACTGAAGCTTTCTTT.

DNA for the CDR3: TGTGCCAGCTCACCAGATGCGGGCAATCAGCCCCAGCATTTT. Translation gives CASSPDAGNQPQHF. This rearrangement joins TRBV18 to TRBJ1-5; D remains unclear. CDR1 KGHSH and CDR2 LQKENI come from the germline V gene. Trimming stripped 2 bases from V and 2 bases from J, with 7 bases between. This CDR3 has 14 residues.

This chain connects TRBV2 to TRBJ2-3; 16 bases fit TRBD2. J lost 8 bases, V lost 7 bases, and 6 bases had no gene match. Germline V lookup: CDR1 SNHLY, CDR2 FYNNEI. CDR3 length: 15 residues. The DNA of the CDR3 is TGTGCCAGCAAGGAGGGGACTAGCGGGGGGGCTACGCAGTATTTT. It encodes CASKEGTSGGATQYF.

The rearrangement uses TRBV3-1 and TRBJ2-1, with 7 bases identical to TRBD2. This CDR3 comprises 15 residues. Germline trimming cut 6 bases from V and 3 bases from J; bases unmatched to any gene: 8. In germline, CDR1 is LGHDT, CDR2 YNNKEL (reference sequence). In nucleotides, the CDR3 is TGTGCCAGCAGACGTCGGGGGGTGGACTACAATGAGCAGTTCTTC. It codes for CASRRRGVDYNEQFF.

The J gene is TRBJ2-5, the V gene TRBV4-3, with D perhaps matching TRBD1 (6 bases). This CDR3 has 15 amino acids. V lost 0 bases and J lost 3, with 11 bases in between. CDR1 and CDR2 (germline): LGHNA, YSLEER. The CDR3 bases are TGCGCCAGCAGCCAAGATCGAGACAGGAAAGAGACCCAGTACTTC. Translation gives CASSQDRDRKETQYF.

In its sample, this clonotype was seen many times. The V call is TRBV7-3, the J call TRBJ2-1; weak D call: TRBD2 (6 bases). The CDR3 has 15 amino acids. CDR1 is SGHTA and CDR2 is FQGTGA in the germline V gene. V gave up 4 bases and J gave up 7 bases, with 17 bases separating them. The CDR3 DNA sequence: TGTGCCAGCAGCTCCCCGGGGGTAGGGGTTAATGAGCAGTTCTTC. It translates to CASSSPGVGVNEQFF. Using reference TRBV7-3 and TRBJ2-1 for the parts outside the CDR3, the full variable domain is GAGVSQTPSNKVTEKGKYVELRCDPISGHTALYWYRQSLGQGPEFLIYFQGTGAADDSGLPNDRFFAVRPEGSVSTLKIQRTERGDSAVYLCASSSPGVGVNEQFFGPGTRLTVL.

This clonotype was picked up many times. The rearrangement joins TRBV14 to TRBJ2-3; TRBD1 might be the D (6 bases). The V end was cut by 3 bases, the J end by 8 bases, with 15 bases between. The CDR3 runs 14 residues. CDR1 is SGHDN, CDR2 FVKESK, per germline. CDR3 DNA: TGTGCCAGCAGCCATCGACAGGCCCCGGGTACGCAGTATTTT. Its protein product is CASSHRQAPGTQYF.

The CDR3 DNA sequence: TGTGCCAGCAGCGTAGGCGGAGAAATGGGCTATGGCTACACCTTC. It is translated as CASSVGGEMGYGYTF. This chain joins TRBV9 and TRBJ1-2; D remains unclear. The length of the CDR3 is 15 residues. Trimming took 0 bases from V and 4 from J, leaving 13 bases between them. CDR1 and CDR2 from the germline V gene are SGDLS and YYNGEE.

V gene TRBV19 combines with J gene TRBJ2-1, with 10 bases matching TRBD2. CDR1 and CDR2 (germline): LNHDA, SQIVND (reference sequence). This CDR3 has 14 residues. V shed 3 bases and J 9 bases; nucleotides not matched to a gene: 5. The CDR3 DNA is TGTGCCAGTAGTATTACTAGCGGGGACATTGAGCAGTTCTTC. Translation: CASSITSGDIEQFF.

This clonotype is a singleton in its sample. V gene TRBV9 combines with J gene TRBJ1-3; possible D gene TRBD1, 5 bases. The CDR3 runs 20 residues. Germline-derived CDR1 and CDR2 are SGDLS and YYNGEE. V lost 0 bases and J lost 0, with 22 bases in between. This chain's CDR3 is CASSVGSGRAGFDSGNTIYF. DNA of the CDR3: TGTGCCAGCAGCGTAGGTTCCGGGCGGGCAGGGTTCGACTCTGGAAACACCATATATTTT.

This clonotype has at least ten counts. V and J are TRBV19 and TRBJ1-5; 8 nucleotides line up with TRBD1. The germline CDR1 and CDR2 sequences are LNHDA and SQIVND (reference sequence). This CDR3 contains 14 residues. With V trimmed by 4 bases and J by 5 bases, 4 bases remained unmatched. CDR3 sequence: CASSSGQGYQPQHF. Here the CDR3 DNA reads TGTGCCAGTAGTAGCGGACAGGGATATCAGCCCCAGCATTTT.

The rearrangement links TRBV24-1 to TRBJ2-5; D ambiguous. The germline V gene encodes CDR1 KGHDR and CDR2 SFDVKD. The CDR3 length is 14 residues. Trimming removed 4 bases at V and 5 bases at J, with 13 bases between. The CDR3 nucleotides read TGTGCCACCAGTGACGACTTTTCGACGGAGACCCAGTACTTC. Its protein product is CATSDDFSTETQYF.